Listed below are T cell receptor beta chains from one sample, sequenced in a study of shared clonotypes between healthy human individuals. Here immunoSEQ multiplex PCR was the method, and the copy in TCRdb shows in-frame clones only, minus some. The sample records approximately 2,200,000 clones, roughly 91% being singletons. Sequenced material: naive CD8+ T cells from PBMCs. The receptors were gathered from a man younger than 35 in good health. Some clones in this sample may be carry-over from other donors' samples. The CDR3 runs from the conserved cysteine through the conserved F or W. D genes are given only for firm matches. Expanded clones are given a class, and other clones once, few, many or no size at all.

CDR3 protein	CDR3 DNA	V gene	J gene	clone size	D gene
CARSLIPGPRGKDSYEQYF	TGTGCCAGAAGCTTGATCCCGGGACCCCGGGGGAAGGACTCCTACGAGCAGTACTTC	TRBV5-3	TRBJ2-7	-	-
CATSRGELVEQYF	TGTGCCACCAGCAGGGGGGAGTTGGTCGAGCAGTACTTC	TRBV15	TRBJ2-7	-	-
CASSALRGTQYF	TGTGCCAGCAGTGCTCTTAGGGGTACGCAGTATTTT	TRBV25-1	TRBJ2-3	-	-
CAWSVPLGVTEAFF	TGTGCCTGGAGTGTCCCCCTCGGGGTTACTGAAGCTTTCTTT	TRBV30	TRBJ1-1	-	-
CASSQDRRGFEQYF	TGCGCCAGCAGCCAAGATCGCCGGGGATTCGAGCAGTACTTC	TRBV4-3	TRBJ2-7	-	-
CSVGPGTDTQYF	TGCAGCGTTGGTCCTGGAACAGATACGCAGTATTTT	TRBV29-1	TRBJ2-3	-	-
CASRVGGGEAFF	TGTGCCAGCAGAGTAGGGGGCGGTGAAGCTTTCTTT	TRBV11-1	TRBJ1-1	once	TRBD1
CASSLVGLPYEQYF	TGTGCCAGCAGCTTAGTGGGCTTGCCCTACGAGCAGTACTTC	TRBV11-1	TRBJ2-7	-	-
CASSPPSYATTDEQYF	TGTGCCAGCTCACCACCTTCTTATGCCACCACGGACGAGCAGTACTTC	TRBV18	TRBJ2-7	-	-
CASSLWDTGNYGYTF	TGTGCCAGCAGCTTATGGGACACTGGGAACTATGGCTACACCTTC	TRBV5-4	TRBJ1-2	-	-
CASSELQVGREGPYNEQFF	TGTGCCAGCAGTGAACTCCAGGTGGGGCGGGAGGGCCCGTACAATGAGCAGTTCTTC	TRBV2	TRBJ2-1	-	TRBD2
CASSPSKAGEQTETQYF	TGTGCCAGCTCACCAAGCAAAGCGGGAGAACAGACAGAGACCCAGTACTTC	TRBV18	TRBJ2-5	-	TRBD2
CASSLSLRALANEQFF	TGTGCCAGCAGCTTAAGCCTAAGGGCCCTTGCCAATGAGCAGTTCTTC	TRBV7-9	TRBJ2-1	-	-
CASSSGQVALVGKNIQYF	TGTGCCAGCAGCTCAGGACAGGTGGCCCTCGTAGGGAAAAACATTCAGTACTTC	TRBV11-1	TRBJ2-4	-	TRBD1
CSGGGIYEQYF	TGCAGCGGGGGGGGTATCTACGAGCAGTACTTC	TRBV29-1	TRBJ2-7	-	TRBD2
CAISESGEEQYF	TGTGCCATCAGTGAGTCTGGGGAGGAGCAGTACTTC	TRBV10-3	TRBJ2-7	-	-
CASSFLPGSGQPQHF	TGTGCCAGCAGTTTTCTCCCAGGGTCGGGTCAGCCCCAGCATTTT	TRBV28	TRBJ1-5	-	-
CASSLASVGNEQFF	TGTGCCAGCAGTTTGGCTAGCGTCGGCAATGAGCAGTTCTTC	TRBV27	TRBJ2-1	-	-
CASSLARDTGELFF	TGTGCCAGCAGCTTAGCCAGGGACACCGGGGAGCTGTTTTTT	TRBV7-9	TRBJ2-2	-	-
CASSQDRTGAGTEAFF	TGTGCCAGCAGCCAAGATCGGACGGGTGCGGGGACTGAAGCTTTCTTT	TRBV4-2	TRBJ1-1	-	-
CASSLLGTSGLSSYNEQFF	TGTGCCAGCAGTTTATTGGGGACTAGCGGGCTCAGCTCCTACAATGAGCAGTTCTTC	TRBV27	TRBJ2-1	once	TRBD2
CASSGLAGEYQETQYF	TGTGCCAGCAGTGGACTAGCGGGAGAGTATCAAGAGACCCAGTACTTC	TRBV28	TRBJ2-5	once	TRBD2